This TCR beta chain comes out of a study of early T cells in non-severe SARS-CoV-2 infection. Across the study: Bulk RNA taken from unsorted whole blood was sequenced, leaving chains unpaired.

cDNA molecules, individually, were tagged with unique molecular identifiers. From the 5' RACE reads, TCRdb called clonotypes with MiXCR, one entry per CDR3 protein. Among approximately 110,000 distinct CDR3 sequences, just under 15% were seen once, and the ten largest hold just over 20%. Germline loops: CDR1 SQVTM, CDR2 ANQGSEA. Losses at the gene ends were 6 bases for V and 0 bases for J; bases not matched to a gene: 17. The CDR3 has 18 residues. This sequence was found in an adult who was a healthcare worker with PCR-confirmed SARS-CoV-2 infection or an uninfected control (not recorded which). The sample consisted of whole blood. This chain uses TRBV29-1 with TRBJ1-3; 7 nucleotides line up with TRBD1. The CDR3 sequence is CSVTGTAYSTNSGNTIYF. The CDR3 DNA is TGCAGCGTAACCGGGACAGCCTATTCTACTAACTCTGGAAACACCATATATTTT.